This TCR beta chain originates from a study of graft-versus-host responses after intestinal transplantation. Turning to the study itself: Every transplant recipient was induced with anti-thymocyte globulin, then maintained on tacrolimus and steroids for about 3 years.

Generated by immunoSEQ multiplex PCR, the TCRdb table keeps only in-frame clones and is missing some. The sample yields about 70,000 clones, 85% to 90% seen once. Whole-study results and caveats: Circulating GvH clone levels at their peak were associated with HvG declines (early post-transplant). The recipient marrow held GvH clones, and some of them showed up first in ileum or blood.

In regard to this clone: Its specificity is not known.

The receptor was derived from a human donor who was the organ donor for an intestinal transplant. This specimen was unstimulated CD8+ T cells sorted from spleen or lymph node cells, taken before transplant.

The CDR3 loop is CASSSSGTGLNTDTQYF. The CDR3 DNA reads TGTGCCAGCAGTTCGTCCGGGACAGGGTTAAACACAGATACGCAGTATTTT. The chain is built from TRBV28 and TRBJ2-3, with 9 positions matching TRBD1. Germline values: CDR1 MDHEN, CDR2 SYDVKM. CDR3 length: 17 amino acids. Trimming removed 4 bases from V and 2 bases from J; junction bases left unmatched: 10.